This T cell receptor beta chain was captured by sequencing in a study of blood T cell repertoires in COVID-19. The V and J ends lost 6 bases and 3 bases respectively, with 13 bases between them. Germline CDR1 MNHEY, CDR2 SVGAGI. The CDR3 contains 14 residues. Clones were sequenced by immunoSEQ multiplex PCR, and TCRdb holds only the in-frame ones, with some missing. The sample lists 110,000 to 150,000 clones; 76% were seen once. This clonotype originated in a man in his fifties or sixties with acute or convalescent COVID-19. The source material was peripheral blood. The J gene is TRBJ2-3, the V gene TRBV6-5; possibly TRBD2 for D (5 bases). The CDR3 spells CASRYTRGTDTQYF. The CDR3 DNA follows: TGTGCCAGCAGGTATACTAGAGGGACAGATACGCAGTATTTT.